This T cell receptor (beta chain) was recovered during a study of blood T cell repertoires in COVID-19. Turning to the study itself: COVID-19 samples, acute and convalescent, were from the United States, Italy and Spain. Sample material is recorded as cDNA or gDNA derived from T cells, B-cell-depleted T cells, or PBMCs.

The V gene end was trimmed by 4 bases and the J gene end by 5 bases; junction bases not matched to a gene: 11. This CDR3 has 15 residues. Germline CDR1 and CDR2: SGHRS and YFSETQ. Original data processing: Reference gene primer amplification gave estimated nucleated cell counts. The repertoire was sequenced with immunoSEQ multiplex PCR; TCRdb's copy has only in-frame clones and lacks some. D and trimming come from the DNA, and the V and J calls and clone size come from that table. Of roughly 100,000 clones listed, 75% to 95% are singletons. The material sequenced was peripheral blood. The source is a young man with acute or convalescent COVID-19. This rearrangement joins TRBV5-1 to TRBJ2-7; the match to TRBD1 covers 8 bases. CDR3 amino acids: CASSPRTGKGNEQYF. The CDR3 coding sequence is TGCGCCAGCAGCCCTCGGACAGGGAAGGGTAACGAGCAGTACTTC.